These T cell receptor beta chains were read from a single sample in a study of patients and donors after allogeneic stem cell transplantation. TCRdb independently ran MiXCR on the RT-PCR reads; one entry per CDR3 protein. This table holds around 82,000 distinct CDR3 sequences, just under 5% found once. Specimen: blood, either unsorted or a sorted T cell fraction (not recorded which). Source of these receptors: a human donor who was either an allogeneic HSCT recipient or a stem cell or donor lymphocyte infusion donor (not recorded which). It is not recorded whose cells these are; they may come from a transplant donor. Each CDR3 is given with its conserved first and last residue. D genes are given only for firm matches. Part of the rows lack a size; the others show once, few, many or a class for expanded clones.

V gene,clone size,J gene,D gene,CDR3 DNA,CDR3 protein
TRBV6-1,many,TRBJ1-4,NA,TGTGCCAGCAACCTAGGGCAGGCCGCAACTAATGAAAAACTGTTTTTT,CASNLGQAATNEKLFF
TRBV20-1,many,TRBJ2-1,NA,TGCAGTGCTGGTAGCGGCTCGAGCTCCTACAATGAGCAGTTCTTC,CSAGSGSSSYNEQFF
TRBV7-8,few,TRBJ1-1,NA,TGTGCCAGCAGCCCCCAGGGACCGCGGAACACTGAAGCTTTCTTT,CASSPQGPRNTEAFF
TRBV21-1,few,TRBJ2-7,NA,TGTGCCAGCAGCATCTTAGTCTGGATTGAGCACGAGCAGTACTTC,CASSILVWIEHEQYF
TRBV11-2,NA,TRBJ1-6,NA,TGTGCCAGCAGCTTTAGCAATTCACCCCTCCACTTT,CASSFSNSPLHF
TRBV30,few,TRBJ1-4,TRBD1,TGTGCCTGGAGTGTTTCAGGGGGATCTAATGAAAAACTGTTTTTT,CAWSVSGGSNEKLFF
TRBV18,many,TRBJ2-5,NA,TGTGCCAGCTCACCGACTAGTGAGCAAGAGACCCAGTACTTC,CASSPTSEQETQYF
TRBV10-2,NA,TRBJ2-7,TRBD2,TGCGCCAGCAGTGACGCGGGAGGGCCGAGGGAGCAGTACTTC,CASSDAGGPREQYF
TRBV9,few,TRBJ2-5,NA,TGTGCCAGCAGCCCGGGACCAGACCTACCCCAGTACTTC,CASSPGPDLPQYF
TRBV9,many,TRBJ2-2,NA,TGTGCCAGCAGCGTAGCTCAGGGGCCGACAGCGGGGGAGCTGTTTTTT,CASSVAQGPTAGELFF
TRBV10-3,few,TRBJ1-4,NA,NA,CAIRDTTNEKLFFF
TRBV10-1,NA,TRBJ1-1,TRBD1,TGCGCCAGCAGAGGAGACAGGGATCTCGCTGAAGCTTTCTTT,CASRGDRDLAEAFF
TRBV4-2,many,TRBJ2-7,NA,TGTGCCAGCAGCCAGTCGTCGGGTACTGTCGAGCAGTACTTC,CASSQSSGTVEQYF
TRBV4-2,many,TRBJ2-1,NA,TGTGCCAGCAGCCAGGCAGAGATCGGGAATGAGCAGTTCTTC,CASSQAEIGNEQFF
TRBV5-5,NA,TRBJ2-5,NA,TGTGCCAGCAGCCTCGGGACGGCAGAAGAGACCCAGTACTTC,CASSLGTAEETQYF
TRBV5-1,many,TRBJ2-1,NA,TGCGCCAGCAGCTTGGGGTGGGGCTCCTACAATGAGCAGTTCTTC,CASSLGWGSYNEQFF
TRBV3-1,many,TRBJ2-5,TRBD1,TGTGCCAGCAGCCAACCAGCGGACAGGTACCAAGAGACCCAGTACTTC,CASSQPADRYQETQYF
TRBV19,NA,TRBJ1-3,NA,TGTGCCAGTAGCAGGGACGTGACCTCTGGAAACACCATATATTTT,CASSRDVTSGNTIYF
TRBV7-3,NA,TRBJ2-3,NA,TGTGCCAGCAGCTTGGCGCGGGACACAGATACGCAGTATTTT,CASSLARDTDTQYF
TRBV11-2,many,TRBJ2-7,NA,TGTGCCAGCAGCTTAGATCTCACAGCCTCCTACGAGCAGTACTTC,CASSLDLTASYEQYF
TRBV30,many,TRBJ2-7,TRBD1,TGTGCCTGGAGTAGGGACAGGAGGAACGAGCAGTACTTC,CAWSRDRRNEQYF
TRBV27,NA,TRBJ2-7,TRBD1,TGTGCCAGCAGTTTATCTGGGGGACAGAACTACGAGCAGTACTTC,CASSLSGGQNYEQYF
TRBV7-9,many,TRBJ2-5,NA,TGTGCCAGCAGCGCTCGGGACACCAAAGAGACCCAGTACTTC,CASSARDTKETQYF
TRBV4-1,many,TRBJ2-5,NA,TGCGCCAGCAGCCGATTGGTGCCAGAAGAGACCCAGTACTTC,CASSRLVPEETQYF
TRBV20-1,many,TRBJ1-2,TRBD1,TGCAGTGCTAGCACAGGGGGAGATAACTATGGCTACACCTTC,CSASTGGDNYGYTF
TRBV27,many,TRBJ2-1,TRBD1,TGTGCCAGCAGTATAGACCGGGACAGGGGTTTTATTTTCTTC,CASSIDRDRGFIFF
TRBV6-1,few,TRBJ1-6,NA,TGTGCCAGCGTCCGAAGGTCATGGTTCCCCCTCCACTTT,CASVRRSWFPLHF
TRBV5-1,many,TRBJ1-1,TRBD1,TGCGCCAGCAGCCCCCAGGGGGGGAACACTGAAGCTTTCTTT,CASSPQGGNTEAFF
TRBV19,many,TRBJ2-1,NA,TGTGCCAGTAGTACTTCAGCGGGTGTCTCCTACAATGAGCAGTTCTTC,CASSTSAGVSYNEQFF
TRBV20-1,many,TRBJ2-4,NA,TGCAGTGCCGAAAGACAGGGAGGATGGGAAAACATTCAGTACTTC,CSAERQGGWENIQYF
TRBV12-3/TRBV12-4,many,TRBJ1-2,NA,TGTGCCAGCAGCCAAGTGGTGTATGGCTACACCTTC,CASSQVVYGYTF
TRBV20-1,once,TRBJ2-5,NA,TGCAGTGCCCAGCTATCGGAGACCCAGTACTTC,CSAQLSETQYF
TRBV2,many,TRBJ1-1,NA,TGTGCCAGCAGTTACAGGGATTTCACTGAAGCTTTCTTT,CASSYRDFTEAFF
TRBV7-8,many,TRBJ1-3,NA,TGTGCCAGCAGCGCCCTTCGAGTCTCTTCAGGAAACACCATATATTTT,CASSALRVSSGNTIYF
TRBV3-1,few,TRBJ2-5,NA,TGTGCCAGCAGCCGGAGTCTAGGGCAAGAGACCCAGTACTTC,CASSRSLGQETQYF
TRBV6-1,many,TRBJ2-2,NA,TGTGCCAGCAGCGGCGCAGGGCCTATGTTCGCGAACACCGGGGAGCTGTTTTTT,CASSGAGPMFANTGELFF
TRBV20-1,many,TRBJ2-7,TRBD2,TGCAGTGCGGGAGCGGGATTCGACGAGCAGTACTTC,CSAGAGFDEQYF
TRBV2,many,TRBJ2-5,NA,TGTGCCAGCAATGAACATCGGGGGACCCAAGAGACCCAGTACTTC,CASNEHRGTQETQYF
TRBV9,many,TRBJ2-1,NA,TGTGCCAGCAGCGTAGAGGGAGGATCCTACAATGAGCAGTTCTTC,CASSVEGGSYNEQFF
TRBV6-1,many,TRBJ2-2,NA,TGTGCCAGCAGGGGGGCCGGGGAGCTGTTTTTT,CASRGAGELFF
TRBV5-1,many,TRBJ2-3,TRBD1,TGCGCCAGCAGCTTGGGGGCAGGGGGCGGCTCAGATACGCAGTATTTT,CASSLGAGGGSDTQYF
TRBV5-1,many,TRBJ2-3,TRBD2,TGCGCCAGCAGCACCTCAGGACTAGCGGGAGTGGCAGATACGCAGTATTTT,CASSTSGLAGVADTQYF
TRBV20-1,many,TRBJ2-3,NA,TGCAGTGTATGGGGGGCTGGCACAGATACGCAGTATTTT,CSVWGAGTDTQYF
TRBV2,NA,TRBJ1-2,NA,TGTGCCAGCGCCTGGCAGGCCGAATATGGCTACACCTTC,CASAWQAEYGYTF
TRBV3-1,many,TRBJ2-7,TRBD2,TGTGCCAGCGGGGCTAGCGGAAACTCCTACGAGCAGTACTTC,CASGASGNSYEQYF
TRBV6-5,many,TRBJ1-2,NA,TGTGCCAGCAGTTTTGGGACCCCTCCTAACTATGGCTACACCTTC,CASSFGTPPNYGYTF
TRBV6-5,few,TRBJ2-2,TRBD1,TGTGCCAGCAGTTATGGGGGGGACAGGGGGCGAACCGGGGAGCTGTTTTTT,CASSYGGDRGRTGELFF
TRBV4-1,NA,TRBJ2-3,NA,TGCGCCAGCAGCCAAGAACAAACAGATACGCAGTATTTT,CASSQEQTDTQYF
TRBV4-1,many,TRBJ2-7,NA,TGCGCCAGCAGCGAGAGGGAGGACGAGCAGTACTTC,CASSEREDEQYF
TRBV6-2/TRBV6-3,few,TRBJ1-1,NA,TGTGCCAGCAGTCAATACAGGGAAGCGAACACTGAAGCTTTCTTT,CASSQYREANTEAFF
TRBV10-3,many,TRBJ2-7,NA,TGTGCCATCAGTGAGCCCTACCGACAGGACGAGCAGTACTTC,CAISEPYRQDEQYF
TRBV7-7,few,TRBJ2-2,NA,TGTGCCAGCAGCTTACTCCCGGTGATGGCGGGGGCGTCCGGGGAGCTGTTTTTT,CASSLLPVMAGASGELFF
TRBV6-1,many,TRBJ1-1,NA,TGTGCCAGCAGCCCGCCCAGGGAGTTGGTCGGCACTGAAGCTTTCTTT,CASSPPRELVGTEAFF
TRBV11-2,NA,TRBJ2-1,NA,TGTGCCAGCAGCCCCGGATCAAGTTGGGCCTACAATGAGCAGTTCTTC,CASSPGSSWAYNEQFF
TRBV18,NA,TRBJ1-3,TRBD1,TGTGCCAGCTCACCTGGGACAGCCTCTGGAAACACCATATATTTT,CASSPGTASGNTIYF
TRBV5-1,many,TRBJ2-3,NA,TGCGCCAGCAGCTTGGCGCCAGGGTCAGCAGATACGCAGTATTTT,CASSLAPGSADTQYF
TRBV27,few,TRBJ1-6,NA,TGTGCCAGCAGCCTGAAGAGGGGCTATAATTCACCCCTCCACTTT,CASSLKRGYNSPLHF